A single sample gave rise to the 6 T cell receptor beta chains below, sequenced in a study of control samples from healthy donors and cancer patients. Sequenced by immunoSEQ multiplex PCR; TCRdb stores in-frame clones only, minus some. Of some 57,000 clones listed, roughly 96% are singletons. The sample comprised blood. The receptors were sampled from a man younger than 40 in good health.

This chain uses TRBV19 with TRBJ1-5, with TRBD1 matching 7 bases. Germline V gene lookup returns CDR1 LNHDA and CDR2 SQIVND (reference sequence). V trimming: 7 bases; J trimming: 0 bases; junction bases outside the gene matches: 9. The CDR3 totals 16 residues. The chain's CDR3 is CASTRTGQHSNQPQHF. The CDR3 DNA reads as TGTGCCAGTACCCGAACGGGACAGCATAGCAATCAGCCCCAGCATTTT.

This rearrangement joins TRBV28 to TRBJ1-5; 7 bases agree with TRBD1. The J segment lost 2 bases and the V segment lost 6 bases, leaving 7 bases of the junction unmatched. The CDR3 runs to 15 residues. Germline V lookup: CDR1 MDHEN, CDR2 SYDVKM. CDR3 in amino acids: CASSDGQAGNQPQHF. DNA of the CDR3: TGTGCCAGCAGCGACGGACAGGCGGGCAATCAGCCCCAGCATTTT.

The rearrangement uses TRBV27 and TRBJ1-5; no clear D. The V and J ends lost 2 bases and 5 bases respectively, with 10 bases between them. In germline, CDR1 is MNHEY, CDR2 SMNVEV (reference sequence). The CDR3 has 14 amino acids. The CDR3 sequence is CASSLNPGYQPQHF. CDR3 coding DNA: TGTGCCAGCAGTTTAAACCCAGGTTATCAGCCCCAGCATTTT.

This chain links TRBV2 with TRBJ2-5; 7 bases match TRBD2. This CDR3 is built from 12 residues. V trimming: 4 bases; J trimming: 4 bases; junction bases outside the gene matches: 0. Germline V CDR1 and CDR2: SNHLY, FYNNEI. The CDR3 DNA reads TGTGCCAGCAGTGCGGGAGGAGAGACCCAGTACTTC. This gives the protein CASSAGGETQYF.

V usage is TRBV7-9 and J usage is TRBJ2-1, with D tentatively TRBD2 (6 bases). CDR1 is SEHNR and CDR2 is FQNEAQ in the germline V gene (reference sequence). Trimming cost V 1 base and J 8 bases, with 15 bases left between them. This CDR3 has 15 residues. The CDR3 region is CASSLVTGVGDEQFF. The CDR3 bases are TGTGCCAGCAGCTTAGTGACGGGGGTGGGCGATGAGCAGTTCTTC.

The chain combines TRBV5-1 with TRBJ2-1; D remains unclear. V was pared by 0 bases and J by 3 bases, with 16 bases between. This CDR3 is 17 amino acids long. From germline, CDR1 is SGHRS and CDR2 YFSETQ. This chain's CDR3 is CASSLAGFSMYYNEQFF. The CDR3, as DNA: TGCGCCAGCAGCTTGGCCGGGTTCAGCATGTACTACAATGAGCAGTTCTTC.